This TCR beta chain is drawn from a study of blood T cell repertoires in COVID-19. Study information: Researchers got acute and convalescent COVID-19 samples from the United States, Italy and Spain. T cells, B-cell-depleted T cells, or PBMCs provided the cDNA or gDNA that served as material.

Turning to this clone: At the DNA level, this CDR3 is encoded by other sequences in the same sample as well.

Under the authors' procedure: Reference gene primer amplification in the assay estimated nucleated cell counts. Profiling relied on immunoSEQ multiplex PCR, and the TCRdb table lists in-frame clones only, not all of them. Clone size and V and J calls were adopted from that table, with D and trimming inferred from the DNA. The table shows about 40,000 clones, with approximately 84% occurring only once. In germline, CDR1 is MNHNS, CDR2 SASEGT. CDR3 length: 13 residues. V shed 1 base and J shed 6 bases, with 9 bases lying between them. The clonotype comes from a human donor in a cohort sampled during active COVID-19. The sequencing sample was made of peripheral blood. J is TRBJ1-2 and V is TRBV6-1; weak D call: TRBD1 (5 bases). CDR3 DNA: TGTGCCAGCAGTGAAGGAGGCAGGGATGGCTACACCTTC. Translating it yields CASSEGGRDGYTF.